Below, 15 T cell receptor beta chains from the same sample are listed, as sequenced in a study of molecular identifiers for immune sequencing clone quantification. MiXCR, applied by TCRdb to the PCR reads, yields one record per CDR3 protein. This table has about 630,000 distinct CDR3 sequences, about 25% appearing once. The sequencing sample was made of naive CD8+ T cells from blood, with Jurkat cell RNA spiked in. The sample's subset: FACS-sorted CD8+CD4-CCR7+CD45RA+ naive T cells. These receptors originate from a human donor in good health. Some libraries in this study had Jurkat cell RNA spiked in.

This clonotype was recorded a few times. This chain joins TRBV15 and TRBJ2-5, with D possibly TRBD1 on 6 matching bases. Deletions cut 4 bases from V and 2 bases from J, with 14 bases between. Germline V gene lookup returns CDR1 LNHNV and CDR2 YYDKDF (reference sequence). This CDR3 contains 15 residues. The CDR3 spells CATSIGRGDQETQYF. CDR3 coding DNA: TGTGCCACCAGCATCGGCAGGGGAGATCAAGAGACCCAGTACTTC.

This clonotype has a handful of counts. The chain joins TRBV6-2 or TRBV6-3 to TRBJ2-7, with 9 bases lining up with TRBD2. Trimming removed 4 bases from V and 3 bases from J; junction bases left unmatched: 7. The CDR3 is made up of 15 amino acids. The V gene's germline CDR1 is MNHEY and CDR2 SVGEGT. In DNA, the CDR3 is TGTGCCAGCAGTTCCTCCTTGACTAGCGGCTACGAGCAGTACTTC. The encoded protein is CASSSSLTSGYEQYF.

This rearrangement joins TRBV3-1 to TRBJ2-2; tentatively, D is TRBD2 (6 bases). This CDR3 comprises 21 residues. From germline, CDR1 is LGHDT and CDR2 YNNKEL (reference sequence). Trimming removed 0 bases at V and 1 base at J, with 24 bases between. The DNA for the CDR3 is TGTGCCAGCAGCCAAGAGGATAGTCCGTGGGATGGCGGGGAGAACACCGGGGAGCTGTTTTTT. This encodes CASSQEDSPWDGGENTGELFF. The whole variable domain, filled in from reference TRBV3-1 and TRBJ2-2, reads DTAVSQTPKYLVTQMGNDKSIKCEQNLGHDTMYWYKQDSKKFLKIMFSYNNKELIINETVPNRFSPKSPDKAHLNLHINSLELGDSAVYFCASSQEDSPWDGGENTGELFFGEGSRLTVL.

This clonotype has a count of ten or more. The chain links TRBV7-8 to TRBJ2-2, with D unresolved. With 1 base removed from V and 6 bases from J, the gap between germline ends came to 6 bases. The germline gives CDR1 SGHVS, CDR2 FQNEAQ. The CDR3 extends over 13 amino acids. The CDR3 protein is CASSLVAAGELFF. The CDR3 DNA reads as TGTGCCAGCAGCTTAGTCGCAGCCGGGGAGCTGTTTTTT.

This clonotype occurred many times. The rearrangement links TRBV6-5 to TRBJ2-7, with D perhaps matching TRBD2 (5 bases). Deletions cut 6 bases from V and 7 bases from J, with 16 bases between. CDR3 length: 13 residues. CDR1 and CDR2 from the germline V gene are MNHEY and SVGAGI. CDR3 DNA: TGTGCCAGCAGCCCCACCTCGGGGAAGGAGCAGTACTTC. Translating it yields CASSPTSGKEQYF.

The chain employs TRBV4-3 and TRBJ2-2; D gene unclear. Per germline, CDR1 LGHNA and CDR2 YSLEER. Trimming pared 2 bases from V and 0 bases from J, leaving 16 bases between. The CDR3 is 18 amino acids. The DNA of the CDR3 is TGCGCCAGCAGCCAAAGCCCATCCAGGTTGACGAACACCGGGGAGCTGTTTTTT. Translation gives CASSQSPSRLTNTGELFF.

The chain recombines TRBV14 with TRBJ2-7, with 8 bases fitting TRBD2. V lost 0 bases, J lost 2 bases, and 9 bases stayed unmatched. This CDR3 has 17 residues. Germline assignment: CDR1 SGHDN and CDR2 FVKESK. CDR3 in DNA: TGTGCCAGCAGCCAAGACAAGCAAGCGGGGGCCCCCTACGAGCAGTACTTC. Translated, it gives CASSQDKQAGAPYEQYF.

This clonotype was recorded at least ten times. This chain uses TRBV11-2 with TRBJ2-3; D is uncertain. The CDR3 length is 14 residues. Germline V CDR1 and CDR2: SGHAT, FQNNGV. The V and J ends lost 5 bases and 6 bases respectively, with 15 bases between them. The CDR3 region is CASSPLSGSDTQYF. The CDR3 nucleotides read TGTGCCAGCAGCCCCCTATCGGGCAGCGATACGCAGTATTTT.

There are a few counts of this clonotype. This chain links TRBV27 with TRBJ1-1, with TRBD1 identical over 9 bases. The J segment lost 3 bases and the V segment lost 7 bases, leaving 6 bases of the junction unmatched. CDR1 is MNHEY, CDR2 SMNVEV, per germline (reference sequence). The CDR3 sequence is 14 residues long. Here the CDR3 reads CASMLGQGYTEAFF. CDR3 coding DNA: TGTGCCAGCATGTTGGGACAGGGATACACTGAAGCTTTCTTT.

On this clonotype itself: With a much larger clone just one base away, this may be a read error. DNA for the CDR3: TGTGCCAGCAGCCAAGAGGGAACAGGGAGAAATCCGCCCCAGCATTTT. This gives the protein CASSQEGTGRNPPQHF. The V and J genes are TRBV3-1 and TRBJ1-5, with a tentative D call TRBD1 (6 bases). Germline V gives CDR1 LGHDT, CDR2 YNNKEL (reference sequence). The CDR3 covers 16 residues.

This clonotype was detected only a few times. CDR3 DNA sequence: TGCAGTGCTAACAACGCTCGGCGGCTGAGCTCCTACGAGCAGTACTTC. It codes for CSANNARRLSSYEQYF. This chain joins TRBV20-1 and TRBJ2-7; D gene ambiguous. This CDR3 is built from 16 residues. V gave up 4 bases and J gave up 0 bases, with 19 bases separating them. Germline V gene lookup returns CDR1 DFQATT and CDR2 SNEGSKA (reference sequence).

In this sample, this clonotype turned up a few times. This chain connects TRBV29-1 to TRBJ1-3; D not certain. Germline V gene data show CDR1 as SQVTM and CDR2 as ANQGSEA. The CDR3 loop spans 14 amino acids. Trimming cost V 6 bases and J 0 bases, with 12 bases left between them. This CDR3 reads CSVSEGISGNTIYF. Written as DNA, the CDR3 is TGCAGCGTATCCGAAGGTATCTCTGGAAACACCATATATTTT.

This clonotype was recorded at least ten times. This rearrangement joins TRBV7-9 to TRBJ2-4; 7 bases are shared with TRBD1. J lost 0 bases, V lost 5 bases, and 10 bases had no gene match. Looked up from germline, CDR1 is SEHNR and CDR2 is FQNEAQ (reference sequence). This CDR3 is 17 amino acids long. The CDR3 loop is CASSPIQGLLAKNIQYF. CDR3 coding DNA: TGTGCCAGCAGCCCCATACAGGGGCTTTTAGCCAAAAACATTCAGTACTTC.

This clonotype was counted many times. The chain combines TRBV24-1 with TRBJ2-3, with TRBD2 as a possible D gene (6 bases). Germline assignment: CDR1 KGHDR and CDR2 SFDVKD. V was trimmed by 1 base and J by 2 bases, leaving 12 bases between them. The CDR3 has 16 residues. The chain's CDR3 is CATSDLVAAATDTQYF. The DNA for the CDR3 is TGTGCCACCAGTGATTTAGTAGCGGCAGCCACAGATACGCAGTATTTT.

In regard to this clonotype: This is likely a read error, given that the CDR3 carries no conserved phenylalanine or tryptophan at its end. V is TRBV7-7 and J is TRBJ2-1; D not resolved. The germline gives CDR1 SSHAT, CDR2 FNYEAQ (reference sequence). This CDR3 spans 13 amino acids. This CDR3 is CASSLGPINEQFL. CDR3 nucleotides: TGTGCTAGCAGCTTAGGCCCGATCAATGAGCAGTTCTTA.